The T cell receptor beta chain described here comes from a study of regulatory T cells in long-lasting Graves disease. Per germline, CDR1 SNHLY and CDR2 FYNNEI. V was trimmed by 9 bases and J by 0 bases, leaving 11 bases between them. The CDR3 has 13 residues. Regarding time point: persistent/refractory GD, antithyroid drugs over 5 years with positive TRAb. RNA extracted from PBMCs served as the sequencing template. Arm-PCR with iRepertoire HTBI primers amplified the CDR3 regions for these TCR beta libraries. TCRdb analysed the multiplex PCR reads with MiXCR anew, one entry per CDR3 protein. The sample has roughly 500,000 distinct CDR3 sequences, around a fifth seen once; the top ten hold around 7%. Ten or more counts support this clonotype.

This chain uses TRBV2 with TRBJ1-1; TRBD1 might be the D (6 bases). This material consisted of peripheral blood mononuclear cells (PBMCs), taken when the disease was refractory, from a patient treated with antithyroid drugs. This TCR came from a female donor with Graves disease. The CDR3 nucleotides are TGTGCCAGAAGGACAGAGATGAACACTGAAGCTTTCTTT. It yields the protein CARRTEMNTEAFF.